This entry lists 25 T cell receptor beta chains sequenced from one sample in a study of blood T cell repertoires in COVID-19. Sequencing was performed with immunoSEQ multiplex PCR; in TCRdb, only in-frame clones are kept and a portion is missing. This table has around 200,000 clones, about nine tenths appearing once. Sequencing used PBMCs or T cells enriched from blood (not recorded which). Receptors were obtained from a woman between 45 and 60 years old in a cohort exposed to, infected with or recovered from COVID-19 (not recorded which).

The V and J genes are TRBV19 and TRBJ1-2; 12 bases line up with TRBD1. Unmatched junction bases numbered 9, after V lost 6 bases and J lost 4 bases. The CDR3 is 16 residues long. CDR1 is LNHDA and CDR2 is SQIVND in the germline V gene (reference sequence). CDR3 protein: CASSRDRGPGGYGYTF. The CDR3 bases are TGTGCCAGTAGCCGGGACAGGGGGCCGGGGGGCTATGGCTACACCTTC.

This CDR3 reads CASTYGGPSLTEAFF. CDR3 DNA sequence: TGTGCCAGCACATACGGGGGGCCCTCATTAACCGAAGCTTTCTTT. This chain links TRBV3-1 (or the pseudogene TRBV3-2) with TRBJ1-1; D may be TRBD1 (6 bases). This CDR3 has 15 residues. The V gene's germline CDR1 is LGHDT and CDR2 YNNKEL (reference sequence). V shed 7 bases and J shed 8 bases, with 23 bases lying between them.

The CDR3 coding sequence is TGTGCCAGCAGTTATGAGGAGAGAGGTGAAGCTTTCTTT. Residues: CASSYEERGEAFF. J is TRBJ1-1 and V is TRBV6-6; D gene ambiguous. Germline CDR1 and CDR2: MNHNY and SVGAGI (reference sequence). V lost 3 bases and J lost 7, with 12 bases in between. The CDR3 is 13 residues long.

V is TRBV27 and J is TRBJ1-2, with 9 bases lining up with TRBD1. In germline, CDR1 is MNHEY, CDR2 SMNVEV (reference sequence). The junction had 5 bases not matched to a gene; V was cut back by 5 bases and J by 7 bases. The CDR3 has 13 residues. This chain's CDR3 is CASSKPGQGGYTF. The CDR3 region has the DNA TGTGCCAGCAGTAAGCCGGGACAGGGTGGCTACACCTTC.

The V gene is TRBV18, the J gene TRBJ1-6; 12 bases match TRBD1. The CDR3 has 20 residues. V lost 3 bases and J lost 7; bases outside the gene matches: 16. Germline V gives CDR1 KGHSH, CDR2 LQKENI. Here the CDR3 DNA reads TGTGCCAGCTCACCCCGTGGTGGGACAGGGGGCGCGATGGTAAATTCACCCCTCCACTTT. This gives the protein CASSPRGGTGGAMVNSPLHF.

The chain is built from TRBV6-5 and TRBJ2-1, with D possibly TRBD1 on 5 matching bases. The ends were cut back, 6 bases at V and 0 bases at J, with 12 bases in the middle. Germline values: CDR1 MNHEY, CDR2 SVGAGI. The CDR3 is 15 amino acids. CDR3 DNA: TGTGCCAGCAGCGCCGGACACCCCTCCTACAATGAGCAGTTCTTC. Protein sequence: CASSAGHPSYNEQFF.

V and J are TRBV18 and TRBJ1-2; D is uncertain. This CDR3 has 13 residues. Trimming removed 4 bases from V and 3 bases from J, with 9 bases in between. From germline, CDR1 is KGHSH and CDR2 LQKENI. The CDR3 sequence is CASSQGSHYGYTF. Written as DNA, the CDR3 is TGTGCCAGCTCACAAGGTAGCCACTATGGCTACACCTTC.

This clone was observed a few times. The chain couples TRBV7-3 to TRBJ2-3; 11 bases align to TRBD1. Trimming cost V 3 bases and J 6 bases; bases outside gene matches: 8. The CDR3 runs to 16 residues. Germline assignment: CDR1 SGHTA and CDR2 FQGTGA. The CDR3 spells CASSLSGTGGSDTQYF. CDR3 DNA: TGTGCCAGCAGCTTGTCCGGGACAGGGGGTTCTGATACGCAGTATTTT.

CDR3 coding DNA: TGTGCCAGCAAAAACCGCGCGAACACCGGGGAGCTGTTTTTT. Protein sequence: CASKNRANTGELFF. The chain uses TRBV6-5 and TRBJ2-2; D ambiguous. The germline V and J ends were trimmed by 7 bases and 0 bases, with 9 bases remaining between them. Germline V gene lookup returns CDR1 MNHEY and CDR2 SVGAGI. The CDR3 is made up of 14 amino acids.

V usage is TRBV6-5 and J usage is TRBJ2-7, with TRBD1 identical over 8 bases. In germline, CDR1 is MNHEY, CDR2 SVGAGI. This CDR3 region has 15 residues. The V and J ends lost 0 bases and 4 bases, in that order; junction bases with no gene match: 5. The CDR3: CASSYSDRDGYEQYF. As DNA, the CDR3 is TGTGCCAGCAGTTACTCGGACAGGGATGGATACGAGCAGTACTTC.

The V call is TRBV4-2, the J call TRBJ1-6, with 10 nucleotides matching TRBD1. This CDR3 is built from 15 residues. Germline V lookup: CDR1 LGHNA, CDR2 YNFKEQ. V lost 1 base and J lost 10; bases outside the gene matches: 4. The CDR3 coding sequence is TGTGCCAGCAGCCAAGTCCGGGACAGGGGATCACCCCTCCACTTT. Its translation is CASSQVRDRGSPLHF.

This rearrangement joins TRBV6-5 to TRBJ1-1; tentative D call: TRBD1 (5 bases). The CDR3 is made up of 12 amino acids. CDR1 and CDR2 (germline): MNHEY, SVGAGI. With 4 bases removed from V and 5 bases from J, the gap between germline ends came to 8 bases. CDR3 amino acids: CASSSRVTEAFF. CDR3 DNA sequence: TGTGCCAGCAGTTCCAGGGTAACTGAAGCTTTCTTT.

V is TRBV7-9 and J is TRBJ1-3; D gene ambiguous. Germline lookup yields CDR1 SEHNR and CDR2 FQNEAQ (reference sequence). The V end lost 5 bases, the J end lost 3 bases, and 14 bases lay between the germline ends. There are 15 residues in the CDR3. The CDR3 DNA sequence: TGTGCCAGCAGCCGCCGCTCGGCGGGTGGAAACACCATATATTTT. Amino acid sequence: CASSRRSAGGNTIYF.

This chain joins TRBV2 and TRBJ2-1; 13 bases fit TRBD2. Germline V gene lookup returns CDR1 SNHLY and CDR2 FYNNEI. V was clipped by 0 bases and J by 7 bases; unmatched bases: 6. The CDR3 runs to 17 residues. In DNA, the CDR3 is TGTGCCAGCAGTGAAGCCCTACTAGCGGGGGGGCAAAATGAGCAGTTCTTC. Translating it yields CASSEALLAGGQNEQFF.

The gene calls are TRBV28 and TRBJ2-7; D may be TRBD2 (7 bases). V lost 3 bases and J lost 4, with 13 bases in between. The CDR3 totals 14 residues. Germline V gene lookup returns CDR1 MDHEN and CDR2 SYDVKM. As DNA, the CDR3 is TGTGCCAGCAGTTTGGGGGGGGCGCGGTACGAGCAGTACTTC. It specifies CASSLGGARYEQYF.

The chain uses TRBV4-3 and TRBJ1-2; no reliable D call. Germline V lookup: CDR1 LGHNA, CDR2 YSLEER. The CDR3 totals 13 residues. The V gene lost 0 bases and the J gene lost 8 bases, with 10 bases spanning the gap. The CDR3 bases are TGCGCCAGCAGCCAAGATATCGCAGGAGGCTACACCTTC. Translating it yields CASSQDIAGGYTF.

The CDR3 sequence: CASSYPFQTEPTNTGELFF. Written as DNA, the CDR3 is TGTGCCAGCAGCTACCCTTTTCAGACAGAACCAACAAACACCGGGGAGCTGTTTTTT. The V call is TRBV7-3, the J call TRBJ2-2; maybe TRBD1 (5 bases). The V end lost 4 bases, the J end lost 2 bases, and 23 bases lay between the germline ends. This CDR3 contains 19 residues. CDR1 and CDR2 (germline): SGHTA, FQGTGA.

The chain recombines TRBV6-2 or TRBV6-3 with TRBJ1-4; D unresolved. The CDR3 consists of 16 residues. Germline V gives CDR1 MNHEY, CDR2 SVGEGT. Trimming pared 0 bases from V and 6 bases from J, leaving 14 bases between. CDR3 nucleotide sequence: TGTGCCAGCAGTTACTCAGGGAGAGGATTTGATGAAAAACTGTTTTTT. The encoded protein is CASSYSGRGFDEKLFF.

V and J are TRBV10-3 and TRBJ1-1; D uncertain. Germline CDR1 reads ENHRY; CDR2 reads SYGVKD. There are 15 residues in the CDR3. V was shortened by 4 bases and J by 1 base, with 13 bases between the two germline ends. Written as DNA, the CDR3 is TGTGCCATCAGTGTTTGGCAGGCGAAGAACACTGAAGCTTTCTTT. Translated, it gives CAISVWQAKNTEAFF.

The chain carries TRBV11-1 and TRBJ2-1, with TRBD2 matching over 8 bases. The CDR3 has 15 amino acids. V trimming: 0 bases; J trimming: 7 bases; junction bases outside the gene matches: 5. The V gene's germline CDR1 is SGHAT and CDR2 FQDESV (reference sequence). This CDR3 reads CASSLAGGAGNEQFF. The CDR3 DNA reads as TGTGCCAGCAGCTTAGCCGGGGGGGCCGGGAATGAGCAGTTCTTC.

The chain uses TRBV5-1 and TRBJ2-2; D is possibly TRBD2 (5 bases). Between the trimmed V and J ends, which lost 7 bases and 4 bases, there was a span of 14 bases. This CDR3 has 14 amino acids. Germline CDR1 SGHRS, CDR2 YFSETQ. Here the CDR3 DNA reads TGCGCCAGCCGCCAGAATAGCGCCACCGGGGAGCTGTTTTTT. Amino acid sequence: CASRQNSATGELFF.

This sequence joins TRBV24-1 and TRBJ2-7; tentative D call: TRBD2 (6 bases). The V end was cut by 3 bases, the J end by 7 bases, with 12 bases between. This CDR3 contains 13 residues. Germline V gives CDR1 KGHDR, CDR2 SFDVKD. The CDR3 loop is CATSDGTRGEQYF. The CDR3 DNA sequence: TGTGCCACCAGTGATGGGACTCGGGGGGAGCAGTACTTC.

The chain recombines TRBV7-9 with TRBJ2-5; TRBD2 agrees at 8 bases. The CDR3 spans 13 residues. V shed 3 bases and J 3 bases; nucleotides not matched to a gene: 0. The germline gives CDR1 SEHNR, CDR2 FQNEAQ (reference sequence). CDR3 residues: CASSLTSEETQYF. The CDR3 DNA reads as TGTGCCAGCAGCTTGACTAGCGAAGAGACCCAGTACTTC.

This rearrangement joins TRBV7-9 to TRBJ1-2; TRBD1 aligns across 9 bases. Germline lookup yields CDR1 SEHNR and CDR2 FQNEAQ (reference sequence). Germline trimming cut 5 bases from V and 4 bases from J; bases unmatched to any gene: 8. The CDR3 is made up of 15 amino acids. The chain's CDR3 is CASSHPGQGSYGYTF. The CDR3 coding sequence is TGTGCCAGCAGCCACCCGGGACAGGGTAGCTATGGCTACACCTTC.

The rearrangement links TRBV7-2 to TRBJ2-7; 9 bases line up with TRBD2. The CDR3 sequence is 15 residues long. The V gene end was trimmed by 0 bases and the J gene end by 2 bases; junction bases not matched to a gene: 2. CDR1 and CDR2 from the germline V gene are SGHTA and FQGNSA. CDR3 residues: CASSLAAGGTYEQYF. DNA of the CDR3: TGTGCCAGCAGCTTAGCAGCGGGGGGAACCTACGAGCAGTACTTC.